The table lists the clone carrying this TCR beta chain with many counts. The antigen is not known. The data stem from a study of T-cell memory formation after mild COVID-19. Across the whole study: Largely donor-specific TCR clusters were found.

With constant-segment primers, 5'RACE yielded cDNA libraries of TCR alpha and TCR beta that carried sample barcodes and UMIs. A single record per CDR3 protein comes from TCRdb applying MiXCR to the 5' RACE reads. The sample consists of about 390,000 distinct CDR3 sequences, around 21% of them appearing once. Study-wide points: The study found balanced CD4/CD8 in clones contracting day 15 to 85 and a CD4+ lean in later expanders. Unconfirmed was the SARS-CoV-2 specificity of second-wave clones that peaked on day 37.

Sequencing was done on a sample of PBMCs or a T cell subset sorted from them (not recorded which). The clonotype originates from an adult woman who had mild COVID-19 (a few samples of this study predate the infection). Cell type and time point are not known.

Written as DNA, the CDR3 is TGTGCCAGCAGCTTAGGACCGGAGCAGTACTTC. Translated, it gives CASSLGPEQYF. The rearrangement joins TRBV7-8 to TRBJ2-7; D remains unclear. V dropped 1 base and J dropped 7 bases, with 5 bases sitting between them. Germline assignment: CDR1 SGHVS and CDR2 FQNEAQ. This CDR3 has 11 amino acids.